These 10 T cell receptor beta chains share one sample of origin, sequenced in a study of OX40 agonist ivuxolimab in advanced cancers. Preparation of the library involved the immunoSEQ multiplex PCR assay. TCRdb holds this immuneACCESS table with in-frame rearrangements only. Some clones are missing; in checked studies, unresolved V genes explain under half, and the rest has no known cause. This sample holds about 62,000 clones; roughly 89% were observed only once. The ten largest clones take up 0.76% of the sample. The specimen comprised CD4+ or CD8+ T cells sorted from blood, sampled in a trial of the OX40 agonist ivuxolimab. Receptors originate from an adult with an advanced solid tumor such as melanoma, head and neck, liver or kidney cancer.

The chain combines TRBV11-2 with TRBJ2-7; D possibly corresponds to TRBD2 (5 bases). This CDR3 comprises 14 residues. The germline V and J ends were trimmed by 5 bases and 3 bases, with 14 bases remaining between them. Per germline, CDR1 SGHAT and CDR2 FQNNGV. Written as DNA, the CDR3 is TGTGCCAGCAGCCCGAGGGTGGTTCACTACGAGCAGTACTTC. Residues: CASSPRVVHYEQYF. Filled out from reference TRBV11-2 and TRBJ2-7, the complete variable domain reads EAGVAQSPRYKIIEKRQSVAFWCNPISGHATLYWYQQILGQGPKLLIQFQNNGVVDDSQLPKDRFSAERLKGVDSTLKIQPAKLEDSAVYLCASSPRVVHYEQYFGPGTRLTVT.

V usage is TRBV29-1 and J usage is TRBJ2-3, with TRBD2 as a possible D gene (5 bases). The CDR3 contains 12 residues. V was clipped by 7 bases and J by 4 bases, with 12 bases between them. Germline assignment: CDR1 SQVTM and CDR2 ANQGSEA. The CDR3 DNA reads TGCAGCGGAGACGGAGGCGCAGATACGCAGTATTTT. This translates into CSGDGGADTQYF.

CDR3 sequence reads: CASSSGTSGSGEQFF. CDR3 coding DNA: TGCGCCAGCAGCTCCGGGACTAGCGGGAGTGGGGAGCAGTTCTTC. The chain links TRBV5-1 to TRBJ2-1, with 14 bases that match TRBD2. Germline V gene lookup returns CDR1 SGHRS and CDR2 YFSETQ. After removal of 3 bases from V and 10 bases from J, the junction contained 6 bases not matched to a gene. There are 15 residues in the CDR3.

The rearrangement links TRBV5-1 to TRBJ2-3; a possible D gene is TRBD2 (5 bases). This CDR3 has 14 amino acids. Germline assignment: CDR1 SGHRS and CDR2 YFSETQ. V lost 0 bases and J 4 bases, leaving 9 bases between the germline ends. The CDR3 DNA is TGCGCCAGCAGCTTGGCTCGGCGGGCAGATACGCAGTATTTT. Protein: CASSLARRADTQYF. The whole variable domain, remainder taken from reference TRBV5-1 and TRBJ2-3, is KAGVTQTPRYLIKTRGQQVTLSCSPISGHRSVSWYQQTPGQGLQFLFEYFSETQRNKGNFPGRFSGRQFSNSRSEMNVSTLELGDSALYLCASSLARRADTQYFGPGTRLTVL.

The chain joins TRBV29-1 to TRBJ2-1, with TRBD2 matching 15 bases. This CDR3 is built from 13 residues. Germline CDR1 is SQVTM and CDR2 is ANQGSEA. V lost 7 bases to trimming and J lost 10 bases; unmatched junction nucleotides: 5. CDR3 sequence (DNA): TGCAGCGCCTCTGGGACTAGCGGGGGGGAGCAGTTCTTC. This sequence encodes CSASGTSGGEQFF.

V is TRBV2 and J is TRBJ1-4, with 9 bases matching TRBD1. V trimming: 6 bases; J trimming: 5 bases; junction bases outside the gene matches: 7. Germline V gene data show CDR1 as SNHLY and CDR2 as FYNNEI. This CDR3 is 15 amino acids long. CDR3 sequence: CASSPRGQGNEKLFF. In DNA, the CDR3 is TGTGCCAGCAGCCCGAGAGGACAGGGGAATGAAAAACTGTTTTTT.

The rearrangement links TRBV6-1 to TRBJ2-1, with D possibly being TRBD2 (5 bases). Germline CDR1 is MNHNS and CDR2 is SASEGT. V was pared by 6 bases and J by 4 bases, with 10 bases between. The CDR3 contains 13 residues. This CDR3 is CASSRTVYNEQFF. The CDR3 bases are TGTGCCAGCAGCCGGACTGTATACAATGAGCAGTTCTTC.

V is TRBV20-1 and J is TRBJ1-5, with D uncertain. The germline V and J ends were trimmed by 5 bases and 8 bases, with 7 bases remaining between them. This CDR3 has 10 amino acids. Germline-derived CDR1 and CDR2 are DFQATT and SNEGSKA (reference sequence). The CDR3 here is CSAGEEPQHF. CDR3 coding DNA: TGCAGTGCTGGGGAGGAGCCCCAGCATTTT.

The V call is TRBV2, the J call TRBJ1-4; D possibly corresponds to TRBD1 (5 bases). The CDR3 is 14 amino acids. The V gene's germline CDR1 is SNHLY and CDR2 FYNNEI. Trimming removed 4 bases at V and 8 bases at J, with 14 bases between. CDR3 coding DNA: TGTGCCAGCAGTGGGGGGAGGGCCGGAGAAAAACTGTTTTTT. Protein product: CASSGGRAGEKLFF.

The rearrangement links TRBV6-6 to TRBJ2-5; 11 bases align to TRBD2. The V gene's germline CDR1 is MNHNY and CDR2 SVGAGI (reference sequence). V shed 4 bases and J 3 bases; nucleotides not matched to a gene: 4. The CDR3 consists of 15 residues. The CDR3 nucleotides read TGTGCCAGCAGTTTTACTAGCGGGGGAAAAGAGACCCAGTACTTC. Translated: CASSFTSGGKETQYF.